The 4 T cell receptor beta chains listed next were all sequenced from one sample in a study of blood T cell repertoires in COVID-19. Produced via immunoSEQ multiplex PCR; TCRdb's table is partial and in-frame only. In the table there are 350,000 to 400,000 clones, roughly 91% of which are singletons. Sequenced sample: PBMCs or T cells enriched from blood (not recorded which). Receptors originate from a woman in her twenties or thirties who had recovered from COVID-19.

In its sample, this clone was seen a few times. The chain links TRBV11-3 to TRBJ1-1; D possibly corresponds to TRBD1 (6 bases). The V gene lost 4 bases and the J gene lost 6 bases, with 18 bases spanning the gap. This CDR3 has 15 amino acids. The V gene's germline CDR1 is SGHNT and CDR2 YENEEA. The CDR3 bases are TGTGCCAGCAGCTACGACAGGTTAGGAGAAGCTGAAGCTTTCTTT. Protein: CASSYDRLGEAEAFF.

The V gene is TRBV14, the J gene TRBJ2-1; a possible D gene is TRBD2 (6 bases). The CDR3 extends over 15 amino acids. Germline V gene data show CDR1 as SGHDN and CDR2 as FVKESK. Between the trimmed V and J ends, which lost 1 base and 2 bases, there was a span of 9 bases. In DNA form, the CDR3 reads TGTGCCAGCAGCCAAGCTCGGGGGACCTACAATGAGCAGTTCTTC. Translating it yields CASSQARGTYNEQFF.

The chain recombines TRBV19 with TRBJ2-2, with 7 bases fitting TRBD1. The CDR3 contains 15 residues. Germline-derived CDR1 and CDR2 are LNHDA and SQIVND (reference sequence). V was pared by 5 bases and J by 0 bases, with 3 bases of the junction left unmatched. The CDR3 nucleotides read TGTGCCAGTAGTCGGACAGGAGCGAACACCGGGGAGCTGTTTTTT. Its translation: CASSRTGANTGELFF.

Here the CDR3 DNA reads TGCGCCAGCAGCTTGGCATGGGCATCTGACTATGGCTACACCTTC. Translation gives CASSLAWASDYGYTF. The rearrangement links TRBV5-1 to TRBJ1-2; D unresolved. The ends were cut back, 0 bases at V and 3 bases at J, with 12 bases in the middle. The CDR3 has 15 amino acids. Germline CDR1 reads SGHRS; CDR2 reads YFSETQ.